These 21 T cell receptor beta chains were all obtained from the same sample, sequenced in a study of vaccination effects on CD4 cells after COVID-19. Profiled with immunoSEQ multiplex PCR; TCRdb holds only in-frame clones, not every one. The table shows about 27,000 clones, with 75% to 80% occurring only once. Their antigens are not known. Sequencing in the ViraFEST assay came after antigen-specific CD4+ T cells had been expanded with viral peptide pools, which were used to stimulate PBMC. It was after 10 days of culture that CD4+ T cells were isolated. The person acquired a PCR-confirmed SARS-CoV-2 infection between March and December 2020. This specimen was CD4+ T cells from PBMCs cultured with HCoV-NL63 spike peptides, taken before COVID-19 vaccination. Receptor source: a human donor who had a prior SARS-CoV-2 infection.

The V and J genes are TRBV18 and TRBJ1-2, with 9 bases lining up with TRBD1. There are 13 residues in the CDR3. Looked up from germline, CDR1 is KGHSH and CDR2 is LQKENI. After removal of 1 base from V and 8 bases from J, the junction contained 2 bases not matched to a gene. The CDR3 loop reads CASSPRTGEGYTF. DNA of the CDR3: TGTGCCAGCTCACCACGGACAGGGGAGGGCTACACCTTC.

This clone is labeled medium-sized (0.01 to 0.1%). The chain is built from TRBV7-9 and TRBJ2-3; 8 bases align to TRBD1. CDR1 SEHNR and CDR2 FQNEAQ come from the germline V gene (reference sequence). The CDR3 extends over 14 amino acids. V lost 11 bases, J lost 3 bases, and 10 bases stayed unmatched. CDR3 region: CAGGNRGWTDTQYF. The CDR3 coding sequence is TGTGCCGGGGGAAACAGGGGGTGGACAGATACGCAGTATTTT.

This sequence joins TRBV19 and TRBJ1-5, with TRBD1 matching 8 bases. The CDR3 consists of 16 residues. The trim removed 2 bases at V and 4 bases at J, leaving 7 bases unmatched. Germline CDR1 reads LNHDA; CDR2 reads SQIVND (reference sequence). The DNA for the CDR3 is TGTGCCAGTAGTATAAGAGGACAGGGACCTAATCAGCCCCAGCATTTT. Residues: CASSIRGQGPNQPQHF.

The DNA of the CDR3 is TGTGCCAGCAGCGTGACTGACAGGGCTGAAGCTTTCTTT. It codes for CASSVTDRAEAFF. The chain uses TRBV7-3 and TRBJ1-1; TRBD1 matches at 7 bases. Germline CDR1 reads SGHTA; CDR2 reads FQGTGA. Germline trimming cut 5 bases from V and 6 bases from J; bases unmatched to any gene: 6. There are 13 residues in the CDR3.

The CDR3 DNA reads as TGTGCCAGCAGCTCCGGGACAGTGAATGAAAAACTGTTTTTT. Protein product: CASSSGTVNEKLFF. The chain uses TRBV5-4 and TRBJ1-4; 7 bases are shared with TRBD1. This CDR3 comprises 14 residues. Looked up from germline, CDR1 is SGHNT and CDR2 is YYREEE (reference sequence). The ends lost 3 bases at V and 5 bases at J; junction bases unmatched: 4.

The chain combines TRBV6-5 with TRBJ1-1; weak D call: TRBD1 (6 bases). The germline V and J ends were trimmed by 6 bases and 0 bases, with 11 bases remaining between them. In germline, CDR1 is MNHEY, CDR2 SVGAGI. This CDR3 contains 14 residues. This CDR3 reads CASRDSNLNTEAFF. CDR3 DNA sequence: TGTGCCAGCAGGGACAGTAACCTGAACACTGAAGCTTTCTTT.

The gene calls are TRBV4-3 and TRBJ2-1, with TRBD2 matching 12 bases. Germline trimming cut 1 base from V and 7 bases from J; bases unmatched to any gene: 8. The CDR3 length is 17 residues. Per germline, CDR1 LGHNA and CDR2 YSLEER. The chain's CDR3 is CASSQGSTSGRHNEQFF. The CDR3 region has the DNA TGCGCCAGCAGCCAAGGTTCAACTAGCGGGAGGCATAATGAGCAGTTCTTC.

The rearrangement joins TRBV11-2 to TRBJ2-5; 7 bases map to TRBD1. V shed 5 bases, J shed 1 base, and the junction held 4 bases outside the gene matches. The germline gives CDR1 SGHAT, CDR2 FQNNGV. This CDR3 is 14 amino acids long. CDR3 loop: CASSPRTGQETQYF. The CDR3 region has the DNA TGTGCCAGCAGCCCCCGGACAGGCCAAGAGACCCAGTACTTC.

In nucleotides, the CDR3 is TGTGCCAGCAGTTGGCAGGACCGAGAGACCCAGTACTTC. Translation: CASSWQDRETQYF. V gene TRBV25-1 combines with J gene TRBJ2-5; D unclear. CDR3 length: 13 amino acids. Germline loops: CDR1 MGHDK, CDR2 SYGVNS. The V gene lost 5 bases and the J gene lost 4 bases, with 11 bases spanning the gap.

The chain recombines TRBV20-1 with TRBJ1-5, with TRBD1 matching 7 bases. V shed 3 bases, J shed 6 bases, and the junction held 5 bases outside the gene matches. Per germline, CDR1 DFQATT and CDR2 SNEGSKA (reference sequence). This CDR3 is built from 13 residues. The CDR3 sequence: CSASRGQGQPQHF. CDR3 bases: TGCAGTGCTAGTAGGGGGCAGGGTCAGCCCCAGCATTTT.

The rearrangement joins TRBV2 to TRBJ1-5; D unresolved. This CDR3 is 15 amino acids long. The germline CDR1 and CDR2 sequences are SNHLY and FYNNEI. Trimming took off 6 bases at V and 0 bases at J, with 12 bases between the two ends. In DNA, the CDR3 is TGTGCCAGCAGCGGAGGACTACCTAGCAATCAGCCCCAGCATTTT. Protein sequence: CASSGGLPSNQPQHF. Complete variable domain (other parts from reference TRBV2 and TRBJ1-5): EPEVTQTPSHQVTQMGQEVILRCVPISNHLYFYWYRQILGQKVEFLVSFYNNEISEKSEIFDDQFSVERPDGSNFTLKIRSTKLEDSAMYFCASSGGLPSNQPQHFGDGTRLSIL.

The J gene is TRBJ1-1, the V gene TRBV2; D uncertain. This CDR3 region has 13 residues. Deletions cut 8 bases from V and 11 bases from J, with 21 bases between. Per germline, CDR1 SNHLY and CDR2 FYNNEI. CDR3 DNA sequence: TGTGCCAGCGCGTTGTCGAGCCAAACACAGGCTTTCTTT. Translated, it gives CASALSSQTQAFF.

This clone has just a few counts. This chain connects TRBV12-3 or TRBV12-4 to TRBJ2-7, with 8 positions matching TRBD1. This CDR3 comprises 13 residues. V gave up 3 bases and J gave up 5 bases; unmatched junction bases: 3. The CDR3 region is CASSFQDRDEQYF. The CDR3 DNA reads TGTGCCAGCAGTTTTCAGGACAGGGACGAGCAGTACTTC.

The chain has TRBV5-1 and TRBJ2-3, with D possibly matching TRBD2 (6 bases). The CDR3 runs 13 residues. V lost 4 bases and J lost 6, with 12 bases in between. Germline values: CDR1 SGHRS, CDR2 YFSETQ. The CDR3 DNA follows: TGCGCCAGCAGCCCGGCCGGAGGGGATACGCAGTATTTT. Amino acids: CASSPAGGDTQYF.

The chain couples TRBV2 to TRBJ2-5, with 10 bases lining up with TRBD1. There are 14 residues in the CDR3. The V and J ends lost 8 bases and 4 bases, in that order; junction bases with no gene match: 7. Germline V gene data show CDR1 as SNHLY and CDR2 as FYNNEI. In nucleotides, the CDR3 is TGTGCCAGCGACCACGGACAGGGGGGAGAGACCCAGTACTTC. Amino acids: CASDHGQGGETQYF. Complete variable domain (other parts from reference TRBV2 and TRBJ2-5): EPEVTQTPSHQVTQMGQEVILRCVPISNHLYFYWYRQILGQKVEFLVSFYNNEISEKSEIFDDQFSVERPDGSNFTLKIRSTKLEDSAMYFCASDHGQGGETQYFGPGTRLLVL.

V usage is TRBV2 and J usage is TRBJ1-1; tentative D call: TRBD1 (5 bases). The CDR3 extends over 14 amino acids. The V end lost 5 bases, the J end lost 1 base, and 11 bases lay between the germline ends. The V gene's germline CDR1 is SNHLY and CDR2 FYNNEI. CDR3 in amino acids: CASSKQATNTEAFF. In DNA, the CDR3 is TGTGCCAGCAGTAAACAGGCCACGAACACTGAAGCTTTCTTT.

This clone occurred a few times. V usage is TRBV5-1 and J usage is TRBJ1-2; TRBD1 agrees at 8 bases. Trimming cost V 0 bases and J 4 bases; bases outside gene matches: 2. This CDR3 is built from 14 residues. CDR1 SGHRS and CDR2 YFSETQ come from the germline V gene. The CDR3 nucleotides read TGCGCCAGCAGCTTGGGACAGGGGACCTATGGCTACACCTTC. It is translated as CASSLGQGTYGYTF.

The rearrangement links TRBV6-1 to TRBJ1-4; no clear D gene. Deletions cut 2 bases from V and 0 bases from J, with 7 bases between. This CDR3 is built from 15 residues. Germline V lookup: CDR1 MNHNS, CDR2 SASEGT. For the CDR3, the DNA is TGTGCCAGCAGTGAACCCAAAGCAACTAATGAAAAACTGTTTTTT. This encodes CASSEPKATNEKLFF.

This clone showed up just once. The V and J genes are TRBV4-1 and TRBJ2-1; the match to TRBD2 covers 7 bases. Per the germline V gene, CDR1 is MGHRA and CDR2 is YSYEKL. This CDR3 spans 16 amino acids. Unmatched junction bases numbered 9, after V lost 2 bases and J lost 5 bases. CDR3 coding DNA: TGCGCCAGCAGCCAATACTTCGCGGGAGCGAACAATGAGCAGTTCTTC. Translation gives CASSQYFAGANNEQFF.

The chain couples TRBV7-9 to TRBJ2-7, with TRBD2 identical over 16 bases. The length of the CDR3 is 16 residues. Trimming removed 4 bases from V and 5 bases from J; junction bases left unmatched: 5. In germline, CDR1 is SEHNR, CDR2 FQNEAQ (reference sequence). Written as DNA, the CDR3 is TGTGCCAGCAGCTCGGGACTAGCGGGAGGGCCGGACGAGCAGTACTTC. Translating it yields CASSSGLAGGPDEQYF.

V gene TRBV7-6 combines with J gene TRBJ2-1; 9 bases fit TRBD2. CDR1 and CDR2 from the germline V gene are SGHVS and FNYEAQ. This CDR3 has 15 residues. Trimming removed 0 bases from V and 5 bases from J; junction bases left unmatched: 2. CDR3 loop: CASSLAASGDNEQFF. For the CDR3, the DNA is TGTGCCAGCAGCTTAGCGGCTAGCGGGGACAATGAGCAGTTCTTC.